Listed below are T cell receptor beta chains from one sample, sequenced in a study of shared clonotypes between healthy human individuals. Here immunoSEQ multiplex PCR was the method, and the copy in TCRdb shows in-frame clones only, minus some. This sample yields over a million clones, of which about 80% are seen a single time; 1.4% belongs to the top ten. Sequencing was done on a sample of memory CD4+ T cells sorted from blood. The receptors originated from a man aged 18 to 29 in good health. Each CDR3 is given with its conserved first and last residue. A D gene is named only where the DNA matches it firmly. Expanded clones are given a class, and other clones once, few, many or no size at all.

TRBD1,.,TRBJ1-2,TRBV18,TGTGCCAGCTCACCCGGGACAGGGAGAGAGACTAACTATGGCTACACCTTC,CASSPGTGRETNYGYTF
.,.,TRBJ2-7,TRBV5-1,TGCGCCAGCAGCTTGGATGGTATTACTGAGGAGGGGCAGTACTTC,CASSLDGITEEGQYF
.,.,TRBJ2-7,TRBV27,TGTGCCAGCAGTTACAACAGTATAGCCTACGAGCAGTACTTC,CASSYNSIAYEQYF
.,.,TRBJ1-1,TRBV30,TGTGCCTGGAGTGTCGGTCGGGTCACTGAAGCTTTCTTT,CAWSVGRVTEAFF
TRBD2,.,TRBJ2-3,TRBV10-1,TGCGCCAGCAGTCTGACCCCCCCCTCTAGCGGGGGCGTAGATACGCAGTATTTT,CASSLTPPSSGGVDTQYF
.,.,TRBJ2-1,TRBV2,TGTGCCAGCAGTGTACTACTAAGCTCCTACAATGAGCAGTTCTTC,CASSVLLSSYNEQFF
.,.,TRBJ1-2,TRBV20-1,TGCAGTGCTGGGGAGGACTGGGGCTACACCTTC,CSAGEDWGYTF
.,.,TRBJ2-7,TRBV28,TGTGCCAGCAGTTTATGGGGTTTAAGGAACGAGCAGTACTTC,CASSLWGLRNEQYF
TRBD2,.,TRBJ2-1,TRBV13,TGTGCCAGCAGCTTAGGACTAGCGGGGGGCAAGAGCTCCTACAATGAGCAGTTCTTC,CASSLGLAGGKSSYNEQFF
.,.,TRBJ1-1,TRBV7-3,TGTGCCAGCAGCAAATCGGACCTCATGAACACTGAAGCTTTCTTT,CASSKSDLMNTEAFF
.,.,TRBJ2-7,TRBV19,TGTGCCAGTAGTCCCTTTGGGGGGCGACCCACCTACGAGCAGTACTTC,CASSPFGGRPTYEQYF
TRBD1,.,TRBJ1-1,TRBV11-2,TGTGCCAGCAGCACGAGACCAGGGGGGTTCACTGAAGCTTTCTTT,CASSTRPGGFTEAFF
TRBD1,many,TRBJ2-7,TRBV6-5,TGTGCCAGCAGTCGGAGAACAGGGGGCTACGAGCAGTACTTC,CASSRRTGGYEQYF
.,.,TRBJ2-2,TRBV5-1,TGCGCCAGCAGCCTAGGGGCAGTGTTCACCGGGGAGCTGTTTTTT,CASSLGAVFTGELFF
.,few,TRBJ1-4,TRBV5-1,TGCGCCAGCAGCTTGATAAGTGGTTATGAAAAACTGTTTTTT,CASSLISGYEKLFF
.,few,TRBJ2-5,TRBV5-4,TGTGCCAGCAGGCGCGAGTACCAAGAGACCCAGTACTTC,CASRREYQETQYF
TRBD2,.,TRBJ2-3,TRBV29-1,TGCAGCGCCCGTCCGCTAGCGGGGGCAGATACGCAGTATTTT,CSARPLAGADTQYF
.,.,TRBJ2-1,TRBV6-1,TGTGCCAGCCGAGAGACAGGAGATAATGAGCAGTTCTTC,CASRETGDNEQFF
TRBD2,.,TRBJ2-5,TRBV19,TGTGCCAGTAGTTTTCTAGCGGGAAGAGGAGCAGAGACCCAGTACTTC,CASSFLAGRGAETQYF
.,.,TRBJ2-7,TRBV19,TGTGCCAGTAGTATGGGGGGCAGGGACTACGAGCAGTACTTC,CASSMGGRDYEQYF
TRBD2,.,TRBJ2-3,TRBV5-8,TGTGCCAGCAGAACGAGCGGGGGGGCCTCCCGGGCAGATACGCAGTATTTT,CASRTSGGASRADTQYF
TRBD2,few,TRBJ2-7,TRBV2,TGTGCCAGCAGACTACGGACTAGCAGCTCCTACGAGCAGTACTTC,CASRLRTSSSYEQYF
TRBD1,.,TRBJ1-2,TRBV11-2,TGTGCCAGCAGCTCGAGCGACAGGGGTAACTATGGCTACACCTTC,CASSSSDRGNYGYTF
.,once,TRBJ1-2,TRBV5-1,TGCGCCAGCAGCTTGGAGGGGGGCCCGGGCTACACCTTC,CASSLEGGPGYTF
TRBD2,.,TRBJ2-1,TRBV6-1,TGTGCCAGCAGTGTAGGGACTAGGGGCGACAATGAGCAGTTCTTC,CASSVGTRGDNEQFF
.,.,TRBJ2-3,TRBV7-2,TGTGCCAGCAGCTTAGGAGTGGGCGGGGGCCCGGCAGATACGCAGTATTTT,CASSLGVGGGPADTQYF
TRBD2,.,TRBJ2-1,TRBV19,TGTGCCAGTAGGGCTAGCGGGAGGAATGAGCAGTTCTTC,CASRASGRNEQFF
.,.,TRBJ2-3,TRBV5-1,TGCGCCAGCAGCTTGGGCCGGGCGGGGTCTTTCTTGTTGAAAGATACGCAGTATTTT,CASSLGRAGSFLLKDTQYF
TRBD2,.,TRBJ2-3,TRBV4-2,TGTGCCAGCAGCCAAGTTATCAGCGGGGGGGCCCTGAAAACAGATACGCAGTATTTT,CASSQVISGGALKTDTQYF
.,once,TRBJ1-5,TRBV6-1,TGTGCCAGCAGTGAATTTCCAGGGCGGCAGCCCCAGCATTTT,CASSEFPGRQPQHF
.,.,TRBJ2-1,TRBV19,TGTGCCAGTAGTACCATTTTCAGGGGTCAGCAGTTCTTC,CASSTIFRGQQFF
.,.,TRBJ1-4,TRBV5-6,TGTGCCAGCAGCTTGTCGTGGGGAGTTAATGAAAAACTGTTTTTT,CASSLSWGVNEKLFF
.,.,TRBJ1-4,TRBV19,TGTGCCAGTAGACAACAGGGCTCTAATGAAAAACTGTTTTTT,CASRQQGSNEKLFF
.,.,TRBJ2-1,TRBV5-1,TGCGCCAGCAGCTTATCTAGCGAGCGCTACAATGAGCAGTTCTTC,CASSLSSERYNEQFF
.,.,TRBJ2-3,TRBV7-3,TGTGCCAGCAGCTTCAGGGGGGAGTCCACAGATACGCAGTATTTT,CASSFRGESTDTQYF
.,.,TRBJ2-5,TRBV2,TGTGCCAGCAGTTTGTCAAACGCCCAAGAGACCCAGTACTTC,CASSLSNAQETQYF
TRBD2,.,TRBJ2-6,TRBV30,TGTGCCTGGAGTTACCTGCCGGGAGGTGGGGCCAACGTCCTGACTTTC,CAWSYLPGGGANVLTF
TRBD1,.,TRBJ2-2,TRBV2,TGTGCCAGCAGCCGGGACAGGGGAGGGGCCGGGGAGCTGTTTTTT,CASSRDRGGAGELFF
.,.,TRBJ2-3,TRBV5-6,TGTGCCAGCAGCTTGGGGCAGCCCCTACGCACAGATACGCAGTATTTT,CASSLGQPLRTDTQYF
.,.,TRBJ2-5,TRBV7-9,TGTGCCAGCAGCTTGTACCGGGACCAAGAGACCCAGTACTTC,CASSLYRDQETQYF
.,.,TRBJ2-7,TRBV6-5,TGTGCCAGCAGCAATAGCGGAACCTACGAGCAGTACTTC,CASSNSGTYEQYF
TRBD1,.,TRBJ2-7,TRBV9,TGTGCCAGCAGCCCTTCTCTTGGGACAGGGTCCGAGCAGTACTTC,CASSPSLGTGSEQYF
.,.,TRBJ1-5,TRBV19,TGTGCCAGTAGTACGTCGGGGGGCGGAAATCAGCCCCAGCATTTT,CASSTSGGGNQPQHF
.,.,TRBJ2-5,TRBV5-1,TGCGCCAGCAGTTCGGGGGCTAGGGAGACCCAGTACTTC,CASSSGARETQYF
TRBD1,.,TRBJ1-2,TRBV27,TGTGCCAGCAGAGGACAGGGGGCCAGCTATGGCTACACCTTC,CASRGQGASYGYTF
.,.,TRBJ2-2,TRBV9,TGTGCCAGCAGCCCTGGGGCAGCGAACACCGGGGAGCTGTTTTTT,CASSPGAANTGELFF
.,.,TRBJ2-7,TRBV5-6,TGTGCCAGCAGCTTGGTACCTGGTCTTTGGTACTACGAGCAGTACTTC,CASSLVPGLWYYEQYF
.,.,TRBJ2-3,TRBV18,TGTGCCAGCTCACCTTTCACAGATACGCAGTATTTT,CASSPFTDTQYF
.,.,TRBJ2-7,TRBV6-5,TGTGCCAGCAGAAGGGTCCCACTTATCGACGAGCAGTACTTC,CASRRVPLIDEQYF
TRBD2,.,TRBJ2-3,TRBV25-1,TGTGCCAGCAGTGAATGGGGGACTAGCGGAGCCCAAGATACGCAGTATTTT,CASSEWGTSGAQDTQYF
.,.,TRBJ1-3,TRBV4-2,TGTGCCAGCAGCCAAGTTACGACCTCTGGAAACACCATATATTTT,CASSQVTTSGNTIYF
.,.,TRBJ1-4,TRBV28,TGTGCCAGCAGTTGGGGGGGTGAAAAACTGTTTTTT,CASSWGGEKLFF
.,.,TRBJ1-6,TRBV5-5,TGTGCCAGCAGCTTTGGCAACAAAGATAATTCACCCCTCCACTTT,CASSFGNKDNSPLHF
.,.,TRBJ1-6,TRBV2,TGTGCCAGCTCCAAGGGGCAGGGCGGTAATTCACCCCTCCACTTT,CASSKGQGGNSPLHF
.,.,TRBJ2-5,TRBV7-9,TGTGCCAGCATCGAAGTGGGCCAAGAGACCCAGTACTTC,CASIEVGQETQYF